Listed below are T cell receptor beta chains from one sample, sequenced in a study of OX40 agonist ivuxolimab in advanced cancers. TCRdb's table, derived via immunoSEQ multiplex PCR, lists solely in-frame clones and lacks some. The table has around 61,000 clones, 80% to 95% seen once. The sample was CD4+ or CD8+ T cells sorted from blood, taken in a trial of the OX40 agonist ivuxolimab. Receptors were obtained from an adult with an advanced solid tumor such as melanoma, head and neck, liver or kidney cancer. The CDR3 runs from the conserved cysteine through the conserved F or W. The order of the fields is D gene, J gene, V gene, clone size, CDR3 protein, CDR3 DNA. A D gene is named only where the DNA matches it firmly. Where a row states a size, it is once, few, many or the class of an expanded clone; other rows omit it.

D gene: -
J gene: TRBJ2-1
V gene: TRBV19
clone size: -
CDR3 protein: CASSIRGLYNEQFF
CDR3 DNA: TGTGCCAGTAGTATCAGGGGACTTTACAATGAGCAGTTCTTC

D gene: -
J gene: TRBJ2-1
V gene: TRBV29-1
clone size: -
CDR3 protein: CSVEEGEQFF
CDR3 DNA: TGCAGCGTTGAGGAGGGTGAGCAGTTCTTC

D gene: TRBD1
J gene: TRBJ2-5
V gene: TRBV2
clone size: -
CDR3 protein: CASSEGQGAPPGETQYF
CDR3 DNA: TGTGCCAGCAGTGAAGGACAGGGGGCGCCCCCCGGGGAGACCCAGTACTTC

D gene: TRBD1
J gene: TRBJ2-3
V gene: TRBV2
clone size: -
CDR3 protein: CASGGQGVTDTQYF
CDR3 DNA: TGTGCCAGCGGTGGACAGGGTGTCACAGATACGCAGTATTTT

D gene: TRBD2
J gene: TRBJ2-1
V gene: TRBV4-3
clone size: -
CDR3 protein: CASSPTSGGYEQFF
CDR3 DNA: TGCGCCAGCAGCCCAACTAGCGGGGGATATGAGCAGTTCTTC

D gene: -
J gene: TRBJ1-3
V gene: TRBV13
clone size: -
CDR3 protein: CASSLSVRDSGNTIYF
CDR3 DNA: TGTGCCAGCAGCTTATCGGTCAGGGACTCTGGAAACACCATATATTTT

D gene: -
J gene: TRBJ1-3
V gene: TRBV7-2
clone size: -
CDR3 protein: CASSFSGPTGNTIYF
CDR3 DNA: TGTGCCAGCAGCTTTTCAGGACCCACTGGAAACACCATATATTTT

D gene: TRBD2
J gene: TRBJ2-3
V gene: TRBV12-5
clone size: once
CDR3 protein: CASGLPIAGAASQYF
CDR3 DNA: TGTGCTAGTGGTTTGCCCATAGCGGGAGCGGCCTCCCAGTATTTT

D gene: -
J gene: TRBJ2-3
V gene: TRBV5-1
clone size: -
CDR3 protein: CASSFPSPDTQYF
CDR3 DNA: TGCGCCAGCAGCTTCCCTAGCCCAGATACGCAGTATTTT

D gene: -
J gene: TRBJ2-7
V gene: TRBV6-5
clone size: -
CDR3 protein: CASSYVDGYEQYF
CDR3 DNA: TGTGCCAGCAGTTACGTCGACGGCTACGAGCAGTACTTC

D gene: -
J gene: TRBJ2-2
V gene: TRBV15
clone size: -
CDR3 protein: CATSELAEGAGELFF
CDR3 DNA: TGTGCCACCAGCGAGCTAGCGGAGGGGGCCGGGGAGCTGTTTTTT

D gene: -
J gene: TRBJ2-3
V gene: TRBV9
clone size: -
CDR3 protein: CASSPQGNTDTQYF
CDR3 DNA: TGTGCCAGCAGCCCTCAGGGCAACACAGATACGCAGTATTTT

D gene: -
J gene: TRBJ1-5
V gene: TRBV27
clone size: -
CDR3 protein: CASSFSVGSNQPQHF
CDR3 DNA: TGTGCCAGCAGTTTCTCTGTCGGAAGCAATCAGCCCCAGCATTTT

D gene: TRBD2
J gene: TRBJ2-1
V gene: TRBV6-6
clone size: -
CDR3 protein: CASWRGGRNEQFF
CDR3 DNA: TGTGCCAGCTGGCGGGGGGGCCGTAATGAGCAGTTCTTC

D gene: TRBD1
J gene: TRBJ1-5
V gene: TRBV6-5
clone size: -
CDR3 protein: CASSYRDSYQPQHF
CDR3 DNA: TGTGCCAGCAGTTACCGGGACAGCTATCAGCCCCAGCATTTT

D gene: TRBD1
J gene: TRBJ1-6
V gene: TRBV7-9
clone size: few
CDR3 protein: CASSLPGGSVDSPLHF
CDR3 DNA: TGTGCCAGCAGCTTGCCAGGGGGAAGTGTTGATTCACCCCTCCACTTT

D gene: -
J gene: TRBJ1-5
V gene: TRBV12-5
clone size: -
CDR3 protein: CASVVESNQPQHF
CDR3 DNA: TGTGCTAGTGTTGTGGAGAGCAATCAGCCCCAGCATTTT